This T cell receptor beta chain was sequenced in a study of cytomegalovirus exposure and HLA in healthy donors. Study-wide findings and caveats: In vitro, three CMV-associated chains proved specific for CMV antigens. Researchers reported in a later analysis that common viral pathogens appeared linked to several top clusters.

This cohort consisted of healthy bone marrow donors. The CDR3 totals 13 residues. From germline, CDR1 is SQVTM and CDR2 ANQGSEA. V shed 4 bases, J shed 5 bases, and the junction held 6 bases outside the gene matches. The PCR made use of 60 Vbeta and 13 Jbeta primers. Authors' data handling: The authors later counted about 80 million unique TCR beta chains, 9.5 million to 13 million of them shared. The data were produced by immunoSEQ multiplex PCR, yet TCRdb's version contains in-frame clones alone and is incomplete. Clone size and the V and J calls come from that table; the DNA yielded D and trimming. This sample has 100,000 or so clones, with around 72% found just once. With regard to this clone: Its antigen is unknown.

Input material: PBMCs. The origin of this receptor is a male donor in good health and CMV-seronegative. The chain links TRBV29-1 to TRBJ1-1; 8 positions agree with TRBD1. CDR3 sequence: CSVAVGQGTEAFF. The CDR3 DNA reads as TGCAGCGTTGCGGTCGGACAGGGAACTGAAGCTTTCTTT. Looking up the rest from reference TRBV29-1 and TRBJ1-1 gives the full variable domain: SAVISQKPSRDICQRGTSLTIQCQVDSQVTMMFWYRQQPGQSLTLIATANQGSEATYESGFVIDKFPISRPNLTFSTLTVSNMSPEDSSIYLCSVAVGQGTEAFFGQGTRLTVV.